Detailed here is one TCR beta chain. The sample has other DNA sequences that encode this CDR3 too. Reverse transcribed after extraction, RNA yielded cDNA as the sequencing template. TCRdb's table, derived via immunoSEQ multiplex PCR, lists solely in-frame clones and lacks some. The sample lists 200,000 to 250,000 clones, 67% occurring once. The CDR3 is 11 amino acids. The V gene lost 5 bases and the J gene lost 5 bases, with 9 bases spanning the gap. Looked up from germline, CDR1 is SQVTM and CDR2 is ANQGSEA. The data belong to a study of CD8+ T cells in alopecia areata. The chain recombines TRBV29-1 with TRBJ2-5; TRBD2 might be the D (7 bases). Sequencing used CD4+ T cells sorted from blood, obtained at week 0. The sequence came from a human donor with alopecia areata. For the CDR3, the DNA is TGCAGCGTTAAGGGGGGGGAGACCCAGTACTTC. As protein: CSVKGGETQYF.